This T cell receptor beta chain was found in a study of T cell repertoires in cytomegalovirus infection. The overall study: Both CMV infection and a matching HLA type were indicated by public TCR beta signatures.

Overall study results and limits: Accumulated public TCR beta family frequency recognized individuals carrying CMV together with the relevant HLA. In two of eight donors, the top clonotype was HLA-C-restricted CMV-specific.

Germline V CDR1 and CDR2: MNHEY, SVGEGT. V lost 5 bases and J lost 4, with 12 bases in between. This CDR3 comprises 14 residues. From the reads, TCRdb called clonotypes with MiXCR, one entry per CDR3 protein. This table holds about 190,000 distinct CDR3 sequences, 28% found once. This clonotype occurred a few times. Its specificity is unknown. The source is a human donor in good health (CMV status not recorded). Some clones in this sample may be carry-over from other donors' samples. The sample was PBMCs. The chain couples TRBV6-2 or TRBV6-3 to TRBJ2-1; TRBD2 might be the D (5 bases). CDR3 in DNA: TGTGCCAGCAGTCCCTCGGACTTATACAATGAGCAGTTCTTC. Encoded protein: CASSPSDLYNEQFF.